This is a list of T cell receptor beta chains from one sample in a study of blood T cell repertoires in COVID-19. Clones were sequenced by immunoSEQ multiplex PCR, and TCRdb holds only the in-frame ones, with some missing. The sample yields around 120,000 clones, around nine tenths seen once. Sequencing was carried out using peripheral blood. Every receptor here comes from a woman aged 45-60 years with active or convalescent COVID-19. The CDR3 runs from the conserved cysteine through the conserved F or W. A D gene is named only where the DNA matches it firmly. Expanded clones are given a class, and other clones once, few, many or no size at all.

>TRBJ2-3|-|TRBD2|TRBV28
TGTGCCAGCAGTTTAATGGCGGGAGCAGATACGCAGTATTTT
CASSLMAGADTQYF
>TRBJ2-3|-|TRBD2|TRBV13
TGTGCCAGCAGCACAACGGGACTAGCAGTCGATACGCAGTATTTT
CASSTTGLAVDTQYF
>TRBJ1-1|-|-|TRBV25-1
TGTGCCAGCAGTTCTCAGGTGGGAGGAGAAGCTTTCTTT
CASSSQVGGEAFF
>TRBJ2-7|-|TRBD2|TRBV5-1
TGCGCCAGCAGTGAGACTAGCGGGAGATACGAGCAGTACTTC
CASSETSGRYEQYF
>TRBJ2-1|-|-|TRBV6-2/TRBV6-3
TGTGCCAGCAGTTACTTACGTGACTCCGGCTCCTACAATGAGCAGTTCTTC
CASSYLRDSGSYNEQFF
>TRBJ1-5|-|-|TRBV4-2
TGTGCCAGCAGCCAACAGAGGGATCAGCCCCAGCATTTT
CASSQQRDQPQHF
>TRBJ2-1|-|-|TRBV12-3/TRBV12-4
TGTGCCAGCAGGACCCTAGACTACAATGAGCAGTTCTTC
CASRTLDYNEQFF
>TRBJ2-2|-|TRBD2|TRBV19
TGTGCCAGTGATCCCACGGGAGGCGCCCCCATAAACACCGGGGAGCTGTTTTTT
CASDPTGGAPINTGELFF
>TRBJ2-1|-|TRBD2|TRBV4-1
TGCGCCAGCAGCCAAGCGCTAGCGGGAGTCAGTCTCGGGCAGTTCTTC
CASSQALAGVSLGQFF
>TRBJ2-1|-|TRBD2|TRBV6-2/TRBV6-3
TGTGCCAGCAGCACCGTCTCCAGCGGGAAGGACAATGAGCAGTTCTTC
CASSTVSSGKDNEQFF
>TRBJ1-1|-|-|TRBV5-6
TGTGCCAGCAGCTTGCCAGAAAGGAACACTGAAGCTTTCTTT
CASSLPERNTEAFF
>TRBJ2-3|-|TRBD2|TRBV18
TGTGCCAGCTGCACTAGCGGTAGCACAGATACGCAGTATTTT
CASCTSGSTDTQYF
>TRBJ2-1|-|TRBD2|TRBV7-9
TGTGCCAGCAGCTTAGCGCGGACTAGCAAAGAAGAGCAGTTCTTC
CASSLARTSKEEQFF
>TRBJ2-1|-|-|TRBV30
TGTGCCTGGAGTGTACCAGGCGCGGCGCGGGTTGCGGAGCAGTTCTTC
CAWSVPGAARVAEQFF
>TRBJ2-3|-|-|TRBV19
TGTGCCAGTAGCTTCAGGGTAGGCACAGATACGCAGTATTTT
CASSFRVGTDTQYF
>TRBJ2-7|-|TRBD2|TRBV6-2/TRBV6-3
TGTGCCAGCAGTTTTCCGCCGAGGCGGGAGACAATCCAGAGTCGGGACGAGCAGTACTTC
CASSFPPRRETIQSRDEQYF
>TRBJ2-7|-|-|TRBV4-2
TGTGCCAGCAGCCCCCGGTCGAGCTCCTACGAGCAGTACTTC
CASSPRSSSYEQYF
>TRBJ1-5|few|TRBD1|TRBV28
TGTGCCAGCAGTACCCCAACAGGGGGATGGGGCAATCAGCCCCAGCATTTT
CASSTPTGGWGNQPQHF
>TRBJ2-7|once|-|TRBV19
TGTGCCAGTAGTATGGCACTAGCAGCCTACGAGCAGTACTTC
CASSMALAAYEQYF
>TRBJ2-7|-|-|TRBV18
TGTGCCAGCTCACCAGGAACAGGCCTCTCCTACGAGCAGTACTTC
CASSPGTGLSYEQYF
>TRBJ2-3|-|-|TRBV7-3
TGTGCCAGCAGCTTATTCCAGGATACAGATACGCAGTATTTT
CASSLFQDTDTQYF
>TRBJ1-2|-|-|TRBV27
TGTGCCAGCAGTTTCAGGGCCTCTAACTATGGCTACACCTTC
CASSFRASNYGYTF